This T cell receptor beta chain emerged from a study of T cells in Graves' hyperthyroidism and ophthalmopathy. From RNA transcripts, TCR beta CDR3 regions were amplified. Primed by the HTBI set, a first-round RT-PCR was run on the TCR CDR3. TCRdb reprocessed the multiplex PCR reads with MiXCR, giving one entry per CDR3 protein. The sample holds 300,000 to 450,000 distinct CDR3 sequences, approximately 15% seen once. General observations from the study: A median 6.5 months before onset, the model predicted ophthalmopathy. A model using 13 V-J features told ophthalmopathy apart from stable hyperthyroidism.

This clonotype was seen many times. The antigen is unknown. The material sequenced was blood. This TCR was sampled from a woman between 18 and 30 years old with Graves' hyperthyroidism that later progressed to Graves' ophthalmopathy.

The DNA of the CDR3 is TGTGCCAGCAGTTTGGTTGGACGGGAGCAGTACTTC. Its protein product is CASSLVGREQYF. This chain joins TRBV27 and TRBJ2-7; D ambiguous. Germline values: CDR1 MNHEY, CDR2 SMNVEV (reference sequence). The germline V and J ends were trimmed by 3 bases and 7 bases, with 10 bases remaining between them. The CDR3 runs to 12 residues.